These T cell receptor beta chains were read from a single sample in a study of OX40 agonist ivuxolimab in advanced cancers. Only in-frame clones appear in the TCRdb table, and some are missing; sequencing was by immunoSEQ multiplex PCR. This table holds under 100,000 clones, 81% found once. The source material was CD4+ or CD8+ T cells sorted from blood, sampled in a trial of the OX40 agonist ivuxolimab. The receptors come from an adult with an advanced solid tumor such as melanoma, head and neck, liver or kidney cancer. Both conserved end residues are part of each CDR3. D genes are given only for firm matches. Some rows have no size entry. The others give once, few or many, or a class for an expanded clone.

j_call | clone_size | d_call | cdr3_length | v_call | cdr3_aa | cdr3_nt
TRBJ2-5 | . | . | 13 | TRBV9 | CASSVQIRETQYF | TGTGCCAGCAGCGTACAGATCCGGGAGACCCAGTACTTC
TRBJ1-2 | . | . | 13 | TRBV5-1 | CASSSGPSYGYTF | TGCGCCAGCAGCTCCGGACCGTCTTATGGCTACACCTTC
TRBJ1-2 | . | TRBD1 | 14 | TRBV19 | CASSTPGQGFGYTF | TGTGCCAGTAGTACACCGGGACAGGGCTTTGGCTACACCTTC
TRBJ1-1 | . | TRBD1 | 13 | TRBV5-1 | CASSLTGQGEAFF | TGCGCCAGCAGCTTAACTGGACAGGGTGAAGCTTTCTTT
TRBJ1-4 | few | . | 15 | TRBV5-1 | CASSLVGQGLEKLFF | TGCGCCAGCAGCTTGGTTGGGCAGGGGCTCGAAAAACTGTTTTTT
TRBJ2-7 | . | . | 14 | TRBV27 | CASSFKVNSYEQYF | TGTGCCAGCAGTTTTAAAGTAAACTCCTACGAGCAGTACTTC
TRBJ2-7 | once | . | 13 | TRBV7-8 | CASSLHLAYEQYF | TGTGCCAGCAGCTTGCACCTAGCCTACGAGCAGTACTTC
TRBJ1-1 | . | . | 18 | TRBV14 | CASSRIPPYARENTEAFF | TGTGCCAGCAGCCGTATTCCTCCCTATGCAAGGGAGAACACTGAAGCTTTCTTT
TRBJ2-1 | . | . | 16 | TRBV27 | CASSLSSGFSYNEQFF | TGTGCCAGCAGTTTATCGTCGGGATTCTCCTACAATGAGCAGTTCTTC
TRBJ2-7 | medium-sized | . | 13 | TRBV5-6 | CASSLGQVREQYF | TGTGCCAGCAGCTTGGGACAAGTACGAGAGCAGTACTTC
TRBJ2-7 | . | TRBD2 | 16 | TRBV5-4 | CASSLGTSGSIYEQYF | TGTGCCAGCAGCTTGGGGACTAGCGGGAGCATATACGAGCAGTACTTC
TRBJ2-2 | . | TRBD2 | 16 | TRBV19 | CASSPLGPGRGGELFF | TGTGCCAGTAGTCCCCTGGGCCCTGGGAGGGGCGGGGAGCTGTTTTTT
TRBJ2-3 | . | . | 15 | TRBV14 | CASSVHLSRADTQYF | TGTGCCAGCAGCGTCCACCTGTCGCGTGCAGATACGCAGTATTTT
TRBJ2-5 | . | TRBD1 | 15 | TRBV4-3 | CASSPSTGKGETQYF | TGCGCCAGCAGCCCATCGACAGGGAAGGGAGAGACCCAGTACTTC
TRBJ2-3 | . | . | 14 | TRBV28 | CASSLSSQRDTQYF | TGTGCCAGCAGTTTATCATCTCAAAGGGATACGCAGTATTTT
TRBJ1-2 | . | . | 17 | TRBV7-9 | CASSPLGSGLTYYGYTF | TGTGCCAGCAGCCCCCTAGGGTCGGGACTCACCTACTATGGCTACACCTTC
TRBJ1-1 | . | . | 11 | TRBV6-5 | CASTLGLEAFF | TGTGCCAGCACCTTAGGGCTTGAAGCTTTCTTT
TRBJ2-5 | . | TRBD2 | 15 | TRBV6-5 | CASSYGGGPGETQYF | TGTGCCAGCAGTTACGGGGGAGGGCCCGGAGAGACCCAGTACTTC
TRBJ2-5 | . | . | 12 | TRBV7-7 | CASSNSGETQYF | TGTGCCAGCAGCAATAGCGGAGAGACCCAGTACTTC
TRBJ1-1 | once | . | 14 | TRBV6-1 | CASSEAQWPGEAFF | TGTGCCAGCAGTGAAGCGCAATGGCCAGGAGAAGCTTTCTTT
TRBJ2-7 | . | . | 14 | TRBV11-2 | CASSPREDSYEQYF | TGTGCCAGCAGCCCTAGGGAGGACTCCTACGAGCAGTACTTC
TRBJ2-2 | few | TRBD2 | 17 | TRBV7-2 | CASSFREGLGLGGELFF | TGTGCCAGCAGCTTTCGGGAGGGCCTCGGGTTGGGCGGGGAGCTGTTTTTT
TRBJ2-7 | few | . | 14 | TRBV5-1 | CASSSRDTAYEQYF | TGCGCCAGCAGCTCCCGGGACACGGCCTACGAGCAGTACTTC
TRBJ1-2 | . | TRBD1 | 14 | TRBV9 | CASSQRGQADGYTF | TGTGCCAGCAGCCAACGCGGACAGGCTGATGGCTACACCTTC
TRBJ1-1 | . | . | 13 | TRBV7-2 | CASSLQVNTEAFF | TGTGCCAGCAGCTTACAGGTGAACACTGAAGCTTTCTTT
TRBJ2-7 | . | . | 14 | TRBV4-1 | CASSQVTSPGEQYF | TGCGCCAGCAGCCAAGTTACTAGCCCGGGGGAGCAGTACTTC
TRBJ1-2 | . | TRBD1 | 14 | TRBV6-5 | CASSSTGPNYGYTF | TGTGCCAGCAGTTCGACAGGGCCTAACTATGGCTACACCTTC
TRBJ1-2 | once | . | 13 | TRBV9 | CASSVDTNYGYTF | TGTGCCAGCAGCGTAGACACAAACTATGGCTACACCTTC
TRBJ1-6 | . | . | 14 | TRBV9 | CASSVELRNSPLHF | TGTGCCAGCAGCGTAGAACTGCGGAATTCACCCCTCCACTTT
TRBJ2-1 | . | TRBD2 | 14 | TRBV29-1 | CSVYGGARWNEQFF | TGCAGCGTATACGGGGGGGCACGGTGGAATGAGCAGTTCTTC
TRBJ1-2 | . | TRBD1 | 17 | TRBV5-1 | CASSPGTGRSSNYGYTF | TGCGCCAGCAGCCCGGGGACAGGGAGATCCTCTAACTATGGCTACACCTTC
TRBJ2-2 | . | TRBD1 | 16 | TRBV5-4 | CASSLAVGQGTGELFF | TGTGCCAGCAGCTTGGCCGTAGGACAGGGAACCGGGGAGCTGTTTTTT
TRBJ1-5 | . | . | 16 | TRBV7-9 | CASSFHLGGSNQPQHF | TGTGCCAGCAGCTTCCATCTGGGCGGTTCGAATCAGCCCCAGCATTTT
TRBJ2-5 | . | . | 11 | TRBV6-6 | CASSYRETQYF | TGTGCCAGCAGTTACCGGGAGACCCAGTACTTC
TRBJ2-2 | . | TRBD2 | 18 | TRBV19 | CASSRGLAGGFDTGELFF | TGTGCCAGTAGCAGGGGACTAGCGGGAGGGTTTGACACCGGGGAGCTGTTTTTT
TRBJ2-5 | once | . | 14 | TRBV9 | CASSGPLGGETQYF | TGTGCCAGCAGCGGACCTTTAGGGGGAGAGACCCAGTACTTC
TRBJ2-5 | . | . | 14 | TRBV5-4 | CASSPTPWEETQYF | TGTGCCAGCAGCCCTACCCCCTGGGAGGAGACCCAGTACTTC
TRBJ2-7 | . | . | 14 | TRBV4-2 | CASSLGSAYYEQYF | TGTGCCAGCAGCCTTGGCAGTGCTTACTACGAGCAGTACTTC
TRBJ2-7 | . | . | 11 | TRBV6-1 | CASSEGYEQYF | TGTGCCAGCAGTGAGGGGTACGAGCAGTACTTC
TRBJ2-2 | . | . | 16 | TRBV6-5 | CASSYADSRNTGELFF | TGTGCCAGCAGTTACGCGGACAGCCGGAACACCGGGGAGCTGTTTTTT
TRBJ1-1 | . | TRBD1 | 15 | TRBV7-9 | CASSQPWTGNTEAFF | TGTGCCAGCAGCCAGCCTTGGACAGGAAACACTGAAGCTTTCTTT
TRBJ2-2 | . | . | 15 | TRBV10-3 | CAISAGVGIDGELFF | TGTGCCATCAGTGCAGGGGTTGGAATTGACGGGGAGCTGTTTTTT
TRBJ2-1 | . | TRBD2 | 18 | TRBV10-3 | CAIPTGPSGSNSYNEQFF | TGTGCCATCCCCACGGGGCCTAGCGGGAGTAATTCCTACAATGAGCAGTTCTTC
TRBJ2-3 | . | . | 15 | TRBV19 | CASSIRVSSTDTQYF | TGTGCCAGTAGTATTAGGGTCAGCAGCACAGATACGCAGTATTTT
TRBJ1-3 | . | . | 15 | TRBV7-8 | CASALESFSGNTIYF | TGTGCCAGCGCTTTAGAGAGCTTTAGTGGAAACACCATATATTTT
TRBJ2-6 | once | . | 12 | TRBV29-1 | CSVASGANVLTF | TGCAGCGTGGCGTCTGGGGCCAACGTCCTGACTTTC
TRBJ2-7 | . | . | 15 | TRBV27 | CASSFQSGQGYEQYF | TGTGCCAGCAGTTTTCAGAGCGGCCAAGGCTACGAGCAGTACTTC
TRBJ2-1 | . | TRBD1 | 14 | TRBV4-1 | CASRGTGSYNEQFF | TGCGCCAGCAGGGGGACAGGCTCCTACAATGAGCAGTTCTTC
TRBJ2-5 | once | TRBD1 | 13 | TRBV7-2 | CASSWDRQETQYF | TGTGCCAGCAGCTGGGACAGACAAGAGACCCAGTACTTC
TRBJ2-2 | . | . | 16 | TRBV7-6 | CASSLDQGLNTGELFF | TGTGCCAGCAGCTTAGATCAGGGACTGAACACCGGGGAGCTGTTTTTT
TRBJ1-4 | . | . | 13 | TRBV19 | CASSLRQPEKLFF | TGTGCCAGTAGTCTGAGACAGCCTGAAAAACTGTTTTTT
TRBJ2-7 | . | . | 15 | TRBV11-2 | CASSLRSAGAHEQYF | TGTGCCAGCAGCCTTAGGTCGGCAGGGGCCCACGAGCAGTACTTC